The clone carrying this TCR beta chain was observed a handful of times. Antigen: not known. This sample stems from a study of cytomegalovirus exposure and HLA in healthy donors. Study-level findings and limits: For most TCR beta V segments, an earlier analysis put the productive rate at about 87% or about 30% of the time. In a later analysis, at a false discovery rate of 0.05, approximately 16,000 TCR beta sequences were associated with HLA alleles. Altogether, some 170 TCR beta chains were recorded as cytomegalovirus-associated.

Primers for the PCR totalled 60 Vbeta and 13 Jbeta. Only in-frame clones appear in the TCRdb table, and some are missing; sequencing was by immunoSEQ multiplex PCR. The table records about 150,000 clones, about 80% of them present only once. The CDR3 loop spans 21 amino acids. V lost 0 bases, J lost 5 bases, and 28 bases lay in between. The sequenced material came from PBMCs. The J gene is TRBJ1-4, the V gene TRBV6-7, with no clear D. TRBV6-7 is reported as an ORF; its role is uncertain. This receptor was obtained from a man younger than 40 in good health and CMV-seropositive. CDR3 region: CASSYSVSWRETHQMNEKLFF. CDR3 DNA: TGTGCCAGCAGTTACTCCGTTTCGTGGAGGGAGACCCATCAAATGAATGAAAAACTGTTTTTT.